This TCR beta chain was recorded in a study of CD8 T cells in ankylosing spondylitis. Study outcomes and limitations: Seemingly distinctive of ankylosing spondylitis blood was a TCR beta motif formed by eight highly homologous variants.

The CDR3 contains 17 residues. The ends were cut back, 8 bases at V and 1 base at J, with 18 bases in the middle. Germline lookup yields CDR1 ENHRY and CDR2 SYGVKD. TCRdb called the 5' RACE reads again in MiXCR, with one record for every CDR3 protein. In the table there are fewer than 250,000 distinct CDR3 sequences, approximately 16% of which are singletons. This clonotype was counted between two and nine times. Its matching antigen is unknown. The rearrangement joins TRBV10-3 to TRBJ1-6, with D perhaps matching TRBD1 (6 bases). Sequencing was performed on blood, either unsorted or a sorted T cell fraction (not recorded which). This clonotype originated in a male donor with ankylosing spondylitis. The CDR3 DNA follows: TGTGCCATCGGACAGACAAAAATGGGGTCCTATAATTCACCCCTCCACTTT. Its protein product is CAIGQTKMGSYNSPLHF.